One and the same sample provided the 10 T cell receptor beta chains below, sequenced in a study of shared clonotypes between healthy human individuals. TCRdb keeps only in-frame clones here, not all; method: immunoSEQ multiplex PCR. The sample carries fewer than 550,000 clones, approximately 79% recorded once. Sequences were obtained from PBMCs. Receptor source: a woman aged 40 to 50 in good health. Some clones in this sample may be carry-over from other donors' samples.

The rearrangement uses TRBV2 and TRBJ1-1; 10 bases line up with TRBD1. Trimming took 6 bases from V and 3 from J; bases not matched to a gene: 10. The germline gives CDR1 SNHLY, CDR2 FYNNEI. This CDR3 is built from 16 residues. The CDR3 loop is CASSLGTGVEDTEAFF. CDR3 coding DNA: TGTGCCAGCAGCTTGGGGACAGGGGTTGAGGACACTGAAGCTTTCTTT.

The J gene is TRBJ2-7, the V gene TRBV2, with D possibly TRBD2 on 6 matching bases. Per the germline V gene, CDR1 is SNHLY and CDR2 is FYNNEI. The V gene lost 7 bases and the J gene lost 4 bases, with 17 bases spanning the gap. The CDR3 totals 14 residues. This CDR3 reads CASNRLGGDYEQYF. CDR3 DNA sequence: TGTGCCAGCAATCGGTTGGGGGGTGATTACGAGCAGTACTTC.

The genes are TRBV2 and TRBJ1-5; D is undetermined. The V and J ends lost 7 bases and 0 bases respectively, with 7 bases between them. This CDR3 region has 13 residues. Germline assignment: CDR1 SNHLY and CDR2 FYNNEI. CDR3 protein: CASTVDSNQPQHF. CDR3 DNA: TGTGCCAGCACTGTCGATAGCAATCAGCCCCAGCATTTT.

The CDR3 nucleotides read TGTGCCAGCAGCTTAGACTATGGACCAGGGGAAAAACTGTTTTTT. Its translation: CASSLDYGPGEKLFF. The J gene is TRBJ1-4, the V gene TRBV7-8, with D perhaps TRBD1 (5 bases). Looked up from germline, CDR1 is SGHVS and CDR2 is FQNEAQ. This CDR3 comprises 15 residues. V lost 1 base, J lost 8 bases, and 14 bases lay in between.

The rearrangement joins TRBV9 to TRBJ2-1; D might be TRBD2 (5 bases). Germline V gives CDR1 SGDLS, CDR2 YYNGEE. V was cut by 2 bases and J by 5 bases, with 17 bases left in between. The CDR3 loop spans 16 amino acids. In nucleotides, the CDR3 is TGTGCCAGCAGCGTTTATGCGGGTGGTGTGGACAATGAGCAGTTCTTC. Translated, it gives CASSVYAGGVDNEQFF.

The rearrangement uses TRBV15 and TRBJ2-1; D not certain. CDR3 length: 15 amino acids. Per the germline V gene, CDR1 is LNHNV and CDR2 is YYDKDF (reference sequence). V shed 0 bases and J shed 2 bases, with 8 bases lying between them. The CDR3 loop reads CATSREAQPYNEQFF. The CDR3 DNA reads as TGTGCCACCAGCAGAGAGGCTCAGCCCTACAATGAGCAGTTCTTC.

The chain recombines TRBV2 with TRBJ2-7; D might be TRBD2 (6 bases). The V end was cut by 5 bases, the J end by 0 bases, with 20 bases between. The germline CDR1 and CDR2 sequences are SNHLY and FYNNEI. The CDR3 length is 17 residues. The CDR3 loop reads CASSSLRLVRSSYEQYF. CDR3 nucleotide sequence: TGTGCCAGCAGTTCCCTACGACTAGTCCGGAGCTCCTACGAGCAGTACTTC.

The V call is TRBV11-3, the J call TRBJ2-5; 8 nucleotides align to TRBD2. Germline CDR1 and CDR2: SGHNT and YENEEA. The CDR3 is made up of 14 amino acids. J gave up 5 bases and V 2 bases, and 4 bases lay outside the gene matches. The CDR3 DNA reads TGTGCCAGCAGCTTATACGGGAGGGGGGAGACCCAGTACTTC. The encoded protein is CASSLYGRGETQYF.

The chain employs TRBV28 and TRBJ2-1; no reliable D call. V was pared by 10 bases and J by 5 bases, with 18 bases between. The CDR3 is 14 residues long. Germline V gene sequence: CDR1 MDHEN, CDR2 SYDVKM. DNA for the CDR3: TGTGCCACCAAGTTTTCCTCTTCTGACAATGAGCAGTTCTTC. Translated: CATKFSSSDNEQFF.

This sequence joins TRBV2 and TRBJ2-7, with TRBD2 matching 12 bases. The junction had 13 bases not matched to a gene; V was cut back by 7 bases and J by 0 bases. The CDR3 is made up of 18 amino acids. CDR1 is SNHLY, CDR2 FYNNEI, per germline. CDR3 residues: CASTPVSTSGGLSYEQYF. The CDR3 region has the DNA TGTGCCAGCACCCCAGTGAGTACTAGCGGGGGGCTCTCCTACGAGCAGTACTTC.